This entry is about one T cell receptor beta chain. The data originate from a study of technical replicates of blood from a few donors. Germline assignment: CDR1 MNHEY and CDR2 SVGAGI. V was shortened by 2 bases and J by 4 bases, with 11 bases between the two germline ends. The CDR3 is made up of 14 amino acids. Clones were read by immunoSEQ multiplex PCR, and TCRdb kept only the in-frame ones, dropping some. The data contain around 78,000 clones, 94% of them singletons. The sample comprised T cells isolated from PBMCs. The chain is built from TRBV6-5 and TRBJ1-1; a possible D gene is TRBD1 (6 bases). The TCR sequence derives from a human donor in good health. CDR3 DNA sequence: TGTGCCAGCAGTTACCACAGGGTCGGCACTGAAGCTTTCTTT. Encoded protein: CASSYHRVGTEAFF.